These T cell receptor beta chains were read from a single sample in a study of OX40 agonist ivuxolimab in advanced cancers. Clones were read by immunoSEQ multiplex PCR, and TCRdb kept only the in-frame ones, dropping some. The table records more than 75,000 clones, approximately 91% of them present only once. This specimen was CD4+ or CD8+ T cells sorted from blood, taken in a trial of the OX40 agonist ivuxolimab. The receptors originated from an adult with an advanced solid tumor such as melanoma, head and neck, liver or kidney cancer. Both conserved end residues are part of each CDR3. The order of the fields is J gene, V gene, D gene, clone size, CDR3 protein, CDR3 DNA. The D gene is left open where the match is weak. The size of a clone is reported for some rows only, either as once, few or many, or as a class for expanded clones.

J gene: TRBJ1-2
V gene: TRBV30
D gene: TRBD1
clone size: NA
CDR3 protein: CAWGQGNYGYTF
CDR3 DNA: TGTGCCTGGGGACAGGGTAATTATGGCTACACCTTC

J gene: TRBJ1-4
V gene: TRBV5-1
D gene: TRBD1
clone size: NA
CDR3 protein: CASSKDRGQEKLFF
CDR3 DNA: TGCGCCAGCAGCAAGGACAGGGGGCAAGAAAAACTGTTTTTT

J gene: TRBJ1-5
V gene: TRBV28
D gene: TRBD1
clone size: NA
CDR3 protein: CASSLDARGRHF
CDR3 DNA: TGTGCCAGCAGTTTAGATGCCAGGGGGCGGCATTTT

J gene: TRBJ1-1
V gene: TRBV19
D gene: NA
clone size: NA
CDR3 protein: CASSAVATGNTEAFF
CDR3 DNA: TGTGCCAGTAGTGCCGTGGCGACCGGGAACACTGAAGCTTTCTTT

J gene: TRBJ1-2
V gene: TRBV19
D gene: NA
clone size: NA
CDR3 protein: CASQQPFYGYTF
CDR3 DNA: TGTGCCAGTCAGCAACCCTTCTATGGCTACACCTTC

J gene: TRBJ1-6
V gene: TRBV28
D gene: NA
clone size: NA
CDR3 protein: CASSFAVNSPLHF
CDR3 DNA: TGTGCCAGCAGTTTCGCCGTTAATTCACCCCTCCACTTT

J gene: TRBJ2-1
V gene: TRBV29-1
D gene: NA
clone size: NA
CDR3 protein: CSVGYGLRGQFF
CDR3 DNA: TGCAGCGTTGGGTATGGACTGAGGGGACAGTTCTTC

J gene: TRBJ1-5
V gene: TRBV30
D gene: NA
clone size: NA
CDR3 protein: CAWSDGGNQPQHF
CDR3 DNA: TGTGCCTGGAGTGATGGAGGGAATCAGCCCCAGCATTTT

J gene: TRBJ2-1
V gene: TRBV7-9
D gene: TRBD2
clone size: NA
CDR3 protein: CASSRALAGLDNEQFF
CDR3 DNA: TGTGCCAGCAGCAGAGCTCTAGCGGGACTCGACAATGAGCAGTTCTTC

J gene: TRBJ2-7
V gene: TRBV30
D gene: NA
clone size: NA
CDR3 protein: CAWSRGTLVPDEQYF
CDR3 DNA: TGTGCCTGGAGCCGCGGGACCCTTGTCCCAGACGAGCAGTACTTC

J gene: TRBJ2-1
V gene: TRBV4-3
D gene: NA
clone size: NA
CDR3 protein: CASSQGWREGSYNEQFF
CDR3 DNA: TGCGCCAGCAGCCAAGGGTGGCGGGAAGGATCCTACAATGAGCAGTTCTTC

J gene: TRBJ1-1
V gene: TRBV19
D gene: NA
clone size: NA
CDR3 protein: CATGGRGLNTEAFF
CDR3 DNA: TGTGCCACTGGGGGTCGGGGCCTGAACACTGAAGCTTTCTTT

J gene: TRBJ2-3
V gene: TRBV6-5
D gene: NA
clone size: NA
CDR3 protein: CASRRGQEGDTQYF
CDR3 DNA: TGTGCCAGCAGACGAGGACAGGAGGGCGATACGCAGTATTTT

J gene: TRBJ1-4
V gene: TRBV25-1
D gene: TRBD1
clone size: NA
CDR3 protein: CASSDPTGGSTNEKLFF
CDR3 DNA: TGTGCCAGCAGTGATCCGACAGGGGGCTCAACTAATGAAAAACTGTTTTTT

J gene: TRBJ2-5
V gene: TRBV18
D gene: NA
clone size: once
CDR3 protein: CASSPRGGGQETQYF
CDR3 DNA: TGTGCCAGCTCCCCCCGGGGAGGGGGCCAAGAGACCCAGTACTTC

J gene: TRBJ2-1
V gene: TRBV18
D gene: NA
clone size: NA
CDR3 protein: CASSPAGPTYNEQFF
CDR3 DNA: TGTGCCAGCTCACCAGCAGGGCCTACCTACAATGAGCAGTTCTTC

J gene: TRBJ2-1
V gene: TRBV2
D gene: NA
clone size: few
CDR3 protein: CASSREASSYNEQFF
CDR3 DNA: TGTGCCAGCAGTAGGGAGGCGAGCTCCTACAATGAGCAGTTCTTC

J gene: TRBJ1-2
V gene: TRBV7-8
D gene: NA
clone size: NA
CDR3 protein: CASSQQGPTHGYTF
CDR3 DNA: TGTGCCAGCAGCCAACAGGGCCCCACCCATGGCTACACCTTC

J gene: TRBJ2-7
V gene: TRBV11-2
D gene: NA
clone size: NA
CDR3 protein: CASSSQRDSNYEQYF
CDR3 DNA: TGTGCCAGCAGCTCCCAAAGGGACTCTAACTACGAGCAGTACTTC

J gene: TRBJ2-5
V gene: TRBV18
D gene: NA
clone size: NA
CDR3 protein: CASSQTAQDQETQYF
CDR3 DNA: TGTGCCAGCTCGCAGACGGCTCAGGACCAAGAGACCCAGTACTTC

J gene: TRBJ1-2
V gene: TRBV5-1
D gene: TRBD1
clone size: NA
CDR3 protein: CASSPDRVYGYTF
CDR3 DNA: TGCGCCAGCAGCCCGGACAGGGTCTATGGCTACACCTTC

J gene: TRBJ1-1
V gene: TRBV7-3
D gene: NA
clone size: few
CDR3 protein: CASSVTGRTEAFF
CDR3 DNA: TGTGCCAGCAGCGTTACAGGGAGGACTGAAGCTTTCTTT

J gene: TRBJ2-7
V gene: TRBV5-4
D gene: TRBD2
clone size: NA
CDR3 protein: CASSSGGAGGLYEQYF
CDR3 DNA: TGTGCCAGCAGTTCGGGGGGAGCGGGAGGCCTCTACGAGCAGTACTTC

J gene: TRBJ1-5
V gene: TRBV5-1
D gene: NA
clone size: NA
CDR3 protein: CASSLDGGNQPQHF
CDR3 DNA: TGCGCCAGCAGCTTGGACGGGGGCAATCAGCCCCAGCATTTT

J gene: TRBJ2-6
V gene: TRBV2
D gene: NA
clone size: NA
CDR3 protein: CASSESDSGANVLTF
CDR3 DNA: TGTGCCAGCAGTGAATCTGACTCTGGGGCCAACGTCCTGACTTTC

J gene: TRBJ1-5
V gene: TRBV28
D gene: NA
clone size: NA
CDR3 protein: CASRVKRQPQHF
CDR3 DNA: TGTGCCAGCAGGGTCAAACGGCAGCCCCAGCATTTT